Following are 13 T cell receptor beta chains from one sample sequenced in a study of blood T cell repertoires in COVID-19. TCRdb keeps only in-frame clones here, not all; method: immunoSEQ multiplex PCR. The sample holds about 120,000 clones, around 80% seen once. The source material was peripheral blood. The receptors originated from a man aged 65 to 79 with acute or convalescent COVID-19.

The J gene is TRBJ1-1, the V gene TRBV5-1, with a tentative D call TRBD1 (6 bases). Germline values: CDR1 SGHRS, CDR2 YFSETQ. Trimming stripped 4 bases from V and 0 bases from J, with 16 bases between. This CDR3 has 16 residues. CDR3 region: CASSQGTEKMNTEAFF. As DNA, the CDR3 is TGCGCCAGCAGCCAGGGGACCGAAAAGATGAACACTGAAGCTTTCTTT.

The chain combines TRBV19 with TRBJ2-3; 8 bases map to TRBD2. V shed 5 bases and J 4 bases; nucleotides not matched to a gene: 11. Germline loops: CDR1 LNHDA, CDR2 SQIVND (reference sequence). The CDR3 runs to 16 residues. Written as DNA, the CDR3 is TGTGCCAGTAGTCTTACTAGCGGCCTGGTGTCAGATACGCAGTATTTT. Protein product: CASSLTSGLVSDTQYF.

V usage is TRBV6-5 and J usage is TRBJ2-5; D remains ambiguous. The CDR3 runs to 13 residues. Trimming pared 6 bases from V and 1 base from J, leaving 9 bases between. The germline V gene encodes CDR1 MNHEY and CDR2 SVGAGI. This chain's CDR3 is CASSNILQETQYF. The CDR3 region has the DNA TGTGCCAGCAGCAACATCCTCCAAGAGACCCAGTACTTC.

The genes are TRBV7-3 and TRBJ2-2, with D hard to call. Per germline, CDR1 SGHTA and CDR2 FQGTGA. Trimming took off 4 bases at V and 3 bases at J, with 3 bases between the two ends. This CDR3 is built from 12 residues. CDR3 coding DNA: TGTGCCAGCAGCTCCTACACCGGGGAGCTGTTTTTT. It translates to CASSSYTGELFF. The variable domain in full, completed from reference TRBV7-3 and TRBJ2-2, reads GAGVSQTPSNKVTEKGKYVELRCDPISGHTALYWYRQSLGQGPEFLIYFQGTGAADDSGLPNDRFFAVRPEGSVSTLKIQRTERGDSAVYLCASSSYTGELFFGEGSRLTVL.

The CDR3 region is CASSFYPGQKEQYF. DNA of the CDR3: TGCGCCAGCAGCTTCTATCCGGGACAGAAAGAGCAGTACTTC. This rearrangement joins TRBV5-1 to TRBJ2-7; TRBD1 matches at 7 bases. This CDR3 has 14 residues. V gave up 2 bases and J gave up 7 bases; unmatched junction bases: 9. Germline CDR1 reads SGHRS; CDR2 reads YFSETQ.

This chain links TRBV19 with TRBJ2-7; D is perhaps TRBD1 (5 bases). In germline, CDR1 is LNHDA, CDR2 SQIVND (reference sequence). This CDR3 region has 13 residues. V lost 5 bases and J lost 3, with 11 bases in between. Here the CDR3 reads CASSDSLVYEQYF. The CDR3 DNA sequence: TGTGCCAGTAGTGACAGCTTGGTCTACGAGCAGTACTTC.

The sample holds one count of this clone. The V and J genes are TRBV18 and TRBJ1-2, with 8 bases identical to TRBD1. This CDR3 has 14 amino acids. Per germline, CDR1 KGHSH and CDR2 LQKENI. V was pared by 3 bases and J by 6 bases, with 6 bases of the junction left unmatched. CDR3 sequence reads: CASSPDRVRDGYTF. Here the CDR3 DNA reads TGTGCCAGCTCACCGGACAGGGTACGGGATGGCTACACCTTC.

V and J are TRBV5-1 and TRBJ1-6; maybe TRBD1 (5 bases). The CDR3 is 18 amino acids. CDR1 is SGHRS, CDR2 YFSETQ, per germline. Trimming removed 4 bases at V and 0 bases at J, with 17 bases between. The CDR3 nucleotides are TGCGCCAGCAGCCCGGCCGTGGCAGGGCGCTCCTATAATTCACCCCTCCACTTT. This gives the protein CASSPAVAGRSYNSPLHF.

The chain has TRBV7-8 and TRBJ1-5; D is perhaps TRBD1 (5 bases). V shed 1 base and J shed 2 bases, with 9 bases lying between them. This CDR3 spans 15 amino acids. Germline CDR1 SGHVS, CDR2 FQNEAQ. The CDR3 DNA reads as TGTGCCAGCAGCTTAGGGCCAGGGCGCAATCAGCCCCAGCATTTT. This gives the protein CASSLGPGRNQPQHF.

The chain has TRBV18 and TRBJ2-2; maybe TRBD1 (5 bases). V was shortened by 6 bases and J by 1 base, with 9 bases between the two germline ends. Germline assignment: CDR1 KGHSH and CDR2 LQKENI. The CDR3 runs 14 residues. This CDR3 reads CASSADRNTGELFF. In nucleotides, the CDR3 is TGTGCCAGCTCGGCCGACAGGAACACCGGGGAGCTGTTTTTT.

This clone came up a few times. The V gene is TRBV28, the J gene TRBJ1-5, with D perhaps matching TRBD1 (5 bases). In germline, CDR1 is MDHEN, CDR2 SYDVKM. Deletions cut 6 bases from V and 2 bases from J, with 14 bases between. The CDR3 runs 15 residues. CDR3 in amino acids: CASSWGGSGNQPQHF. CDR3 nucleotides: TGTGCCAGCAGCTGGGGGGGATCTGGCAATCAGCCCCAGCATTTT.

This clone was picked up a small number of times. The chain joins TRBV5-1 to TRBJ1-1; 9 nucleotides line up with TRBD1. Germline CDR1 is SGHRS and CDR2 is YFSETQ. The CDR3 sequence is 14 residues long. J lost 7 bases, V lost 4 bases, and 8 bases had no gene match. CDR3 DNA: TGCGCCAGCAGCGGGACGACAGGGGGGCGTGAAGCTTTCTTT. Residues: CASSGTTGGREAFF.

The table lists this clone with a few counts. The V call is TRBV6-4, the J call TRBJ2-1; 13 bases are shared with TRBD2. Germline loops: CDR1 MRHNA, CDR2 SNTAGT. The J segment lost 8 bases and the V segment lost 3 bases, leaving 1 base of the junction unmatched. This CDR3 is 14 amino acids long. CDR3 in DNA: TGTGCCAGCAGTGAACTAGCGGGGGGGCATGAGCAGTTCTTC. The encoded protein is CASSELAGGHEQFF.